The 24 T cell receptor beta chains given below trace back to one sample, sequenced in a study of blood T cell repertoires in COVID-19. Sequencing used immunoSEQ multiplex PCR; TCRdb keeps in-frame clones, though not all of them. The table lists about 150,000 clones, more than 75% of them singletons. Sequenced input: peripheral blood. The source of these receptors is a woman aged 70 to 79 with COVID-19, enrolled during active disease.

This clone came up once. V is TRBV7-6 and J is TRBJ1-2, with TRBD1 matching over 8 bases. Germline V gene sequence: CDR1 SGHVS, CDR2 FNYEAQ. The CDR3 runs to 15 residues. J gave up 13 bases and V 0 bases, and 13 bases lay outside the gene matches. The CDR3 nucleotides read TGTGCCAGCAGCTTAGCGCTCACCCAGGGGGCGGGTCTCACCTTC. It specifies CASSLALTQGAGLTF. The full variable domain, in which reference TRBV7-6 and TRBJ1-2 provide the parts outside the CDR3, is GAGVSQSPRYKVTKRGQDVALRCDPISGHVSLYWYRQALGQGPEFLTYFNYEAQQDKSGLPNDRFSAERPEGSISTLTIQRTEQRDSAMYRCASSLALTQGAGLTFGSGTRLTVV.

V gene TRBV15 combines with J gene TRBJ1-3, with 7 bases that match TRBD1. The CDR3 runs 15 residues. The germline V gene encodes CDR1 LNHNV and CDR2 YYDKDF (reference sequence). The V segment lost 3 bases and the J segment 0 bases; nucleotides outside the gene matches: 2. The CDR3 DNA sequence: TGTGCCACCAGCAGGGACAGGCGCTCTGGAAACACCATATATTTT. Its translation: CATSRDRRSGNTIYF. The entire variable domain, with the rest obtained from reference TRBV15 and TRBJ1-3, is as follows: DAMVIQNPRYQVTQFGKPVTLSCSQTLNHNVMYWYQQKSSQAPKLLFHYYDKDFNNEADTPDNFQSRRPNTSFCFLDIRSPGLGDTAMYLCATSRDRRSGNTIYFGEGSWLTVV.

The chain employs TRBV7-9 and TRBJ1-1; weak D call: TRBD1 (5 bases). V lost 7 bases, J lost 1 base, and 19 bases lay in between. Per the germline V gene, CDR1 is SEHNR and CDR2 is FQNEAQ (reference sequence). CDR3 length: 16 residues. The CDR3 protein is CASISYPGSRNTEAFF. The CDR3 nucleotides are TGTGCCAGCATTTCCTACCCAGGGTCGCGGAACACTGAAGCTTTCTTT.

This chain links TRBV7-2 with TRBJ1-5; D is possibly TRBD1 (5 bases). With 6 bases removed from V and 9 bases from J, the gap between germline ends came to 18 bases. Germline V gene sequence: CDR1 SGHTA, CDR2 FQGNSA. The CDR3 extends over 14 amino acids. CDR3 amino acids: CASSPGVGLWPQHF. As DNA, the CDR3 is TGTGCCAGCAGTCCGGGGGTGGGACTATGGCCCCAGCATTTT. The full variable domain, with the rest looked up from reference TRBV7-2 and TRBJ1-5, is GAGVSQSPSNKVTEKGKDVELRCDPISGHTALYWYRQSLGQGLEFLIYFQGNSAPDKSGLPSDRFSAERTGGSVSTLTIQRTQQEDSAVYLCASSPGVGLWPQHFGDGTRLSIL.

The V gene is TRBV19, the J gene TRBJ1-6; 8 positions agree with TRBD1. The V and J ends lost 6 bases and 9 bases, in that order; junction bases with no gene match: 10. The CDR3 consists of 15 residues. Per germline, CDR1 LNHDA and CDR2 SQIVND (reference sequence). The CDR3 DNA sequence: TGTGCCAGTAGCGAAACGGACAGGGACGTTTCACCCCTCCACTTT. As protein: CASSETDRDVSPLHF. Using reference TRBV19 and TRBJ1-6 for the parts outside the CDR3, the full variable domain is DGGITQSPKYLFRKEGQNVTLSCEQNLNHDAMYWYRQDPGQGLRLIYYSQIVNDFQKGDIAEGYSVSREKKESFPLTVTSAQKNPTAFYLCASSETDRDVSPLHFGNGTRLTVT.

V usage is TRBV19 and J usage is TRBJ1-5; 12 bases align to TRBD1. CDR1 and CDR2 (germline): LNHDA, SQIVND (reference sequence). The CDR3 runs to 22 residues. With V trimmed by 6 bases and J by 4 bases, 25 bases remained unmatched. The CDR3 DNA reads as TGTGCCAGTAGCATTTCCCGCTCCGGGACAGGGGGCTATCGTTCAGGAAATCAGCCCCAGCATTTT. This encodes CASSISRSGTGGYRSGNQPQHF. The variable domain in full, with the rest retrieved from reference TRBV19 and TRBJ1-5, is DGGITQSPKYLFRKEGQNVTLSCEQNLNHDAMYWYRQDPGQGLRLIYYSQIVNDFQKGDIAEGYSVSREKKESFPLTVTSAQKNPTAFYLCASSISRSGTGGYRSGNQPQHFGDGTRLSIL.

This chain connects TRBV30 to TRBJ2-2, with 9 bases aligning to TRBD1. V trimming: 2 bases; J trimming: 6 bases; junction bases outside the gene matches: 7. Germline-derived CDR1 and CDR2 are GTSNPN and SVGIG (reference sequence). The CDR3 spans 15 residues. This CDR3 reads CAWSRDRVFSGELFF. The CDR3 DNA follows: TGTGCCTGGAGTAGGGACAGGGTATTCTCCGGGGAGCTGTTTTTT.

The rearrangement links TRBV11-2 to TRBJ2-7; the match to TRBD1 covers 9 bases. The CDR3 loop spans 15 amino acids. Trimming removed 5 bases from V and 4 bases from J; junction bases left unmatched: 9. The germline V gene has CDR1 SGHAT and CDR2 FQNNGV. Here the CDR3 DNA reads TGTGCCAGCAGCCCAACGACAGGGGGTCGGTACGAGCAGTACTTC. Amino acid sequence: CASSPTTGGRYEQYF.

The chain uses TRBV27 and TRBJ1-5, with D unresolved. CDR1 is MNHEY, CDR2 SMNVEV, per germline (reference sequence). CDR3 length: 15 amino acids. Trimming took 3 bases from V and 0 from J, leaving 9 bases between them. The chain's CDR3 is CASSLSQTSNQPQHF. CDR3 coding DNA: TGTGCCAGCAGTTTGTCACAGACTAGCAATCAGCCCCAGCATTTT.

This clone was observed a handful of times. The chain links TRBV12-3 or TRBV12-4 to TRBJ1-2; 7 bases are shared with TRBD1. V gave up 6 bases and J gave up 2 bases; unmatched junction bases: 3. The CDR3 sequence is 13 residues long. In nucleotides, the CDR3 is TGTGCCAGCAGATCGGACAGGAACTATGGCTACACCTTC. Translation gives CASRSDRNYGYTF.

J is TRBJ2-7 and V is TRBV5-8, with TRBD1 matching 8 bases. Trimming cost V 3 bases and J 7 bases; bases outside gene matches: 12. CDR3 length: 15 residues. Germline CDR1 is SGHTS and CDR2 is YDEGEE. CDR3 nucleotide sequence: TGTGCCAGCAGCTACGACAGGGGCCCCGGCCGGGAGCAGTACTTC. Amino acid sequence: CASSYDRGPGREQYF.

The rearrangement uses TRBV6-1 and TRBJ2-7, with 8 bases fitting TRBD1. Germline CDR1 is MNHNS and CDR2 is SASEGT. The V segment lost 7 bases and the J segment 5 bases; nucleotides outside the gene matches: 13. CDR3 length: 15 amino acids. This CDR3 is CASNLPETGANEQYF. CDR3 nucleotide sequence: TGTGCCAGCAACCTACCAGAGACAGGGGCCAACGAGCAGTACTTC.

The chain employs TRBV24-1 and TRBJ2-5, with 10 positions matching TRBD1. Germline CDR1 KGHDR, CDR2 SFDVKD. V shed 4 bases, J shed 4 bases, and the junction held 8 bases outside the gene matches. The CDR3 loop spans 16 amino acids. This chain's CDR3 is CATSETDRGLAETQYF. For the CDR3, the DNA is TGTGCCACCAGTGAAACTGACAGGGGGCTGGCAGAGACCCAGTACTTC.

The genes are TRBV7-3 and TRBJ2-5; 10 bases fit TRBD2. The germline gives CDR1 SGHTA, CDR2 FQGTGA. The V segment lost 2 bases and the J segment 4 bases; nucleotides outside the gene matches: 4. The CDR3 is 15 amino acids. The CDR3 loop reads CASSLSGLARETQYF. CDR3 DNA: TGTGCCAGCAGCTTATCGGGACTAGCGAGAGAGACCCAGTACTTC.

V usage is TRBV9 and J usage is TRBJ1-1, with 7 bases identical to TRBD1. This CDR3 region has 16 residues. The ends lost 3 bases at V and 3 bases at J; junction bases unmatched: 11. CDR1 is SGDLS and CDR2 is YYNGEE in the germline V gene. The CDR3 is CASSARQGLGDTEAFF. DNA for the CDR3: TGTGCCAGCAGCGCCCGACAGGGACTAGGGGACACTGAAGCTTTCTTT. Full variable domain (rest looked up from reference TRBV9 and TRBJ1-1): DSGVTQTPKHLITATGQRVTLRCSPRSGDLSVYWYQQSLDQGLQFLIQYYNGEERAKGNILERFSAQQFPDLHSELNLSSLELGDSALYFCASSARQGLGDTEAFFGQGTRLTVV.

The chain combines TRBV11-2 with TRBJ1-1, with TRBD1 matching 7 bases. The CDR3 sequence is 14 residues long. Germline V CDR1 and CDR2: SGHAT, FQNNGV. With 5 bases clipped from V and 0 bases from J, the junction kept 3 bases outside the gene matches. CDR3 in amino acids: CASSPGTVNTEAFF. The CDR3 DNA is TGTGCCAGCAGCCCCGGGACAGTGAACACTGAAGCTTTCTTT.

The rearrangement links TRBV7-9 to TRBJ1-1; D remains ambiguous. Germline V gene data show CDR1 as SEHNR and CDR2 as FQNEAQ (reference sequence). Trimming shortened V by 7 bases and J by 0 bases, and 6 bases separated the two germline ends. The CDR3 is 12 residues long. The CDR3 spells CASTPVNTEAFF. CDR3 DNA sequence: TGTGCCAGCACCCCGGTGAACACTGAAGCTTTCTTT. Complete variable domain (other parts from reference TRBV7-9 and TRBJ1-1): DTGVSQNPRHKITKRGQNVTFRCDPISEHNRLYWYRQTLGQGPEFLTYFQNEAQLEKSRLLSDRFSAERPKGSFSTLEIQRTEQGDSAMYLCASTPVNTEAFFGQGTRLTVV.

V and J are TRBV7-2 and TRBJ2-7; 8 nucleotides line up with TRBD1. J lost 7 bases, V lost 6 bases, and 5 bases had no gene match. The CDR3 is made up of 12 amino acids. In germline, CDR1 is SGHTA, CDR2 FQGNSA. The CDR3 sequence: CASSPGGREQYF. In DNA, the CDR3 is TGTGCCAGCAGTCCAGGGGGCCGGGAGCAGTACTTC.

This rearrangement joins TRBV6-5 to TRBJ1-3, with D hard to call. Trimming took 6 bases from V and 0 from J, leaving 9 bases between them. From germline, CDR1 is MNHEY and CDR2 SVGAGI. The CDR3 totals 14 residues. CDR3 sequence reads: CASSLEISGNTIYF. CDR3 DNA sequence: TGTGCCAGCAGCCTGGAGATCTCTGGAAACACCATATATTTT.

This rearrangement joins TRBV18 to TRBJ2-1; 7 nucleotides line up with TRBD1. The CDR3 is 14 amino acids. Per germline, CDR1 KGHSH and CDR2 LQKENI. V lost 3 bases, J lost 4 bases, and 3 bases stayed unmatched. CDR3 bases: TGTGCCAGCTCACCCGGGACAGAGTACAATGAGCAGTTCTTC. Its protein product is CASSPGTEYNEQFF.

CDR3 region: CASNVETGYNEQFF. Here the CDR3 DNA reads TGTGCCAGCAACGTAGAGACAGGTTACAATGAGCAGTTCTTC. This chain connects TRBV2 to TRBJ2-1; possible D gene TRBD1, 6 bases. In germline, CDR1 is SNHLY, CDR2 FYNNEI. The CDR3 is 14 residues long. V lost 7 bases and J 4 bases, leaving 14 bases between the germline ends.

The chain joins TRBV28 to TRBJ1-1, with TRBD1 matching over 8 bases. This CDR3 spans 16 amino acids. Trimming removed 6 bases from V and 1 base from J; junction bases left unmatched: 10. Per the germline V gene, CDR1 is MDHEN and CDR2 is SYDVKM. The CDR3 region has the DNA TGTGCCAGCAGATTTAGCGGCAGGGGGCGGAACACTGAAGCTTTCTTT. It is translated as CASRFSGRGRNTEAFF.

CDR3 amino acids: CASSFGLAGGLGNEQFF. CDR3 in DNA: TGTGCCAGCAGCTTCGGACTAGCGGGGGGCTTGGGTAATGAGCAGTTCTTC. The rearrangement joins TRBV5-5 to TRBJ2-1; 14 nucleotides line up with TRBD2. Per germline, CDR1 SGHKS and CDR2 YYEKEE (reference sequence). The CDR3 runs to 17 residues. The junction had 8 bases not matched to a gene; V was cut back by 2 bases and J by 7 bases.

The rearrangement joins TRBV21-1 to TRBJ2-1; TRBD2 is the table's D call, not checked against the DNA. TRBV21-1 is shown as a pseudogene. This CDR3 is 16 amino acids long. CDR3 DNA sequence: TGTGCCAGCAGCAAAGCCGCTGCGGGGGTTTACAATGAGCAGTTCTTC. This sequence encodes CASSKAAAGVYNEQFF.